The TCR beta chain described here comes from a study of graft-versus-host responses after intestinal transplantation. Study-wide background: Recipients across the board were started on anti-thymocyte globulin induction, then kept on tacrolimus and steroids for two to three years.

Whole-study findings and limits: In patients with graft-donor T cell macrochimerism, allograft graft-versus-host to host-versus-graft clonal ratios were high.

Regarding this clone: Its cognate antigen is unknown.

TCRdb's copy holds only in-frame clones and misses some; the assay was immunoSEQ multiplex PCR. The profile shows approximately 15,000 clones, approximately 87% of them singletons. This CDR3 has 16 residues. J gave up 5 bases and V 6 bases, and 8 bases lay outside the gene matches. In germline, CDR1 is MNHEY, CDR2 SMNVEV (reference sequence). The starting material was bone marrow, obtained less than 130 days after intestinal transplantation. The sequence was collected from a human patient who received an intestinal transplant, so some T cells may come from the graft donor. The chain has TRBV27 and TRBJ2-3; 13 bases fit TRBD2. This chain's CDR3 is CASRLTSGRRRDTQYF. The CDR3 DNA sequence: TGTGCCAGCAGACTGACTAGCGGGAGGAGGCGAGATACGCAGTATTTT.